These 32 T cell receptor beta chains were all obtained from the same sample, sequenced in a study of blood T cells in healthy people across ages. A second PCR, run for roughly 7 to 11 cycles, used a sample-barcoded 5' primer plus a J-beta primer mix. In TCRdb, the 5' RACE reads were re-called with MiXCR into one record per CDR3 protein. Of around 650,000 distinct CDR3 sequences listed, around 41% are singletons. The sequenced material came from blood. The origin of the receptors is a man aged 80 or over in good health.

The chain combines TRBV11-3 with TRBJ2-1; D possibly uses TRBD1 or TRBD2 (5 bases each). This CDR3 comprises 16 residues. Germline V CDR1 and CDR2: SGHNT, YENEEA. Between the trimmed V and J ends, which lost 1 base and 4 bases, there was a span of 14 bases. The CDR3 coding sequence is TGTGCCAGCAGCTTAGCCACTGCGAGGGGTTACAATGAGCAGTTCTTC. Protein sequence: CASSLATARGYNEQFF.

This sequence joins TRBV4-3 and TRBJ2-1; D might be TRBD1 (5 bases). CDR1 is LGHNA and CDR2 is YSLEER in the germline V gene. V was trimmed by 0 bases and J by 0 bases, leaving 9 bases between them. CDR3 length equals 16 residues. CDR3 protein: CASSQDWQGSYNEQFF. DNA for the CDR3: TGCGCCAGCAGCCAAGATTGGCAGGGCTCCTACAATGAGCAGTTCTTC.

The chain recombines TRBV7-2 with TRBJ2-1; weak D call: TRBD1 (6 bases). Germline-derived CDR1 and CDR2 are SGHTA and FQGNSA. V gave up 1 base and J gave up 9 bases, with 16 bases separating them. The CDR3 consists of 15 residues. CDR3 DNA sequence: TGTGCCAGCAGCTTAGTGGCAGGGGAAATGGGTGAGCAGTTCTTC. This translates into CASSLVAGEMGEQFF. The whole variable domain, filled in from reference TRBV7-2 and TRBJ2-1, reads GAGVSQSPSNKVTEKGKDVELRCDPISGHTALYWYRQSLGQGLEFLIYFQGNSAPDKSGLPSDRFSAERTGGSVSTLTIQRTQQEDSAVYLCASSLVAGEMGEQFFGPGTRLTVL.

The V call is TRBV2, the J call TRBJ2-1; possible D gene TRBD1, 6 bases. CDR1 is SNHLY and CDR2 is FYNNEI in the germline V gene. The germline V and J ends were trimmed by 8 bases and 7 bases, with 15 bases remaining between them. The CDR3 runs to 13 residues. The CDR3 loop is CASQPQGRNEQFF. CDR3 sequence (DNA): TGTGCCAGCCAGCCTCAGGGGCGGAATGAGCAGTTCTTC.

This clonotype was counted only a few times. The genes are TRBV20-1 and TRBJ2-7, with D perhaps matching TRBD2 (6 bases). Trimming took 0 bases from V and 9 from J, leaving 6 bases between them. The germline V gene encodes CDR1 DFQATT and CDR2 SNEGSKA (reference sequence). This CDR3 is built from 10 residues. The CDR3 protein is CSARDGRQYF. The CDR3 region has the DNA TGCAGTGCTAGAGACGGGAGGCAGTACTTC.

On this clonotype: This clone may be a read error of a much larger clone one base away. The chain is built from TRBV6-2 or TRBV6-3 and TRBJ2-3; no clear D gene. The CDR3 loop spans 11 amino acids. Trimming removed 10 bases from V and 4 bases from J, with 9 bases in between. Germline CDR1 reads MNHEY; CDR2 reads SVGEGT. CDR3 amino acids: CANSIADTQYF. The CDR3 DNA sequence: TGTGCCAACTCCATAGCAGATACGCAGTATTTT.

V usage is TRBV7-2 and J usage is TRBJ2-2; TRBD1 matches at 7 bases. With V trimmed by 4 bases and J by 4 bases, 9 bases remained unmatched. Per germline, CDR1 SGHTA and CDR2 FQGNSA. The CDR3 has 16 amino acids. The CDR3 coding sequence is TGTGCCAGCAGCTCCCGTGCAGGGGGTGGCACCGGGGAGCTGTTTTTT. It specifies CASSSRAGGGTGELFF.

This sequence joins TRBV10-2 and TRBJ2-5, with D tentatively TRBD2 (5 bases). The germline V gene has CDR1 WSHSY and CDR2 SAAADI. CDR3 size: 14 residues. V lost 4 bases and J 1 base, leaving 10 bases between the germline ends. CDR3 region: CASSVAGLQETQYF. The CDR3 DNA reads TGCGCCAGCAGTGTGGCAGGACTCCAAGAGACCCAGTACTTC.

This clonotype was seen more than once but under ten times. The gene calls are TRBV13 and TRBJ2-3; D tentatively reads TRBD1 or TRBD2 (6 bases each). Germline assignment: CDR1 PRHDT and CDR2 FYEKMQ (reference sequence). V lost 6 bases and J 1 base, leaving 14 bases between the germline ends. The CDR3 has 15 residues. CDR3 nucleotides: TGTGCCAGCAGTGTTCCCGGGGGCGGCACAGATACGCAGTATTTT. Translation: CASSVPGGGTDTQYF.

The gene calls are TRBV6-2 or TRBV6-3 and TRBJ2-5; 7 bases are a match to TRBD1. CDR1 is MNHEY and CDR2 is SVGEGT in the germline V gene. The CDR3 has 14 amino acids. Unmatched junction bases numbered 15, after V lost 6 bases and J lost 11 bases. CDR3 sequence reads: CASSPGQQFGTQYF. As DNA, the CDR3 is TGTGCCAGCAGCCCGGGACAGCAGTTTGGGACGCAGTACTTC.

This sequence joins TRBV7-3 and TRBJ2-1, with D possibly matching TRBD1 (6 bases). In germline, CDR1 is SGHTA, CDR2 FQGTGA. V was pared by 5 bases and J by 8 bases, with 19 bases between. The CDR3 has 15 amino acids. The CDR3 nucleotides read TGTGCCAGCAGCATAGCCGGGTCAGGGGACGATGAGCAGTTCTTC. It is translated as CASSIAGSGDDEQFF.

Details on this clonotype: A single base separates this from a much larger clone, so it may be a read error. The chain joins TRBV5-6 to TRBJ2-7; TRBD2 matches 7 bases. Losses at the gene ends were 0 bases for V and 1 base for J; bases not matched to a gene: 7. Germline CDR1 and CDR2: SGHDT and YYEEEE. CDR3 length equals 16 residues. DNA of the CDR3: TGTGCCAGCAGCTTGGACGGGGGGACCACTTCCTACGAGCAGTACTTC. It yields the protein CASSLDGGTTSYEQYF.

There are a few counts of this clonotype. The chain combines TRBV6-2 or TRBV6-3 with TRBJ2-1; the match to TRBD1 covers 10 bases. V lost 5 bases and J lost 6; bases outside the gene matches: 7. CDR1 is MNHEY, CDR2 SVGEGT, per germline. The CDR3 runs to 15 residues. The CDR3 sequence: CASSTRDRGLNEQFF. CDR3 DNA: TGTGCCAGCAGTACCCGGGACAGGGGTCTCAATGAGCAGTTCTTC.

This clonotype appeared a few times. The V and J genes are TRBV20-1 and TRBJ2-7, with 9 positions matching TRBD2. Germline CDR1 reads DFQATT; CDR2 reads SNEGSKA (reference sequence). Losses at the gene ends were 1 base for V and 3 bases for J; bases not matched to a gene: 4. The CDR3 runs to 14 residues. This CDR3 reads CSARGAGGDYEQYF. CDR3 sequence (DNA): TGCAGTGCTAGAGGGGCGGGAGGGGACTACGAGCAGTACTTC.

This chain joins TRBV3-1 and TRBJ2-3, with 9 bases that match TRBD2. Germline CDR1 and CDR2: LGHDT and YNNKEL (reference sequence). Trimming at V came to 0 bases and at J to 4 bases, leaving 11 bases not matched to a gene. CDR3 length: 18 amino acids. CDR3 DNA: TGTGCCAGCAGCCAAGATAGGACCGGGACTAGCCGAGCAGATACGCAGTATTTT. This codes for CASSQDRTGTSRADTQYF.

This chain links TRBV20-1 with TRBJ2-6; 7 bases align to TRBD1. Looked up from germline, CDR1 is DFQATT and CDR2 is SNEGSKA (reference sequence). V lost 0 bases and J lost 1; bases outside the gene matches: 9. The CDR3 length is 18 residues. The CDR3 reads CSARDPQGYPSGANVLTF. The CDR3 region has the DNA TGCAGTGCTAGAGACCCACAGGGGTATCCATCTGGGGCCAACGTCCTGACTTTC.

This clonotype was found a few times. V usage is TRBV20-1 and J usage is TRBJ2-1, with TRBD2 matching 14 bases. The CDR3 contains 15 residues. CDR1 and CDR2 (germline): DFQATT, SNEGSKA (reference sequence). V was pared by 6 bases and J by 10 bases, with 11 bases of the junction left unmatched. Here the CDR3 DNA reads TGCAGTGCCGCGATGACTAGCGGGGGGGCGTTGGAGCAGTTCTTC. It specifies CSAAMTSGGALEQFF.

The rearrangement links TRBV3-1 to TRBJ2-1; unclear D gene. The CDR3 covers 17 residues. CDR1 is LGHDT, CDR2 YNNKEL, per germline (reference sequence). Trimming stripped 2 bases from V and 2 bases from J, with 16 bases between. CDR3 region: CASSQKRPETPYNEQFF. As DNA, the CDR3 is TGTGCCAGCAGCCAAAAAAGACCAGAGACCCCCTACAATGAGCAGTTCTTC.

The V and J genes are TRBV12-3 or TRBV12-4 and TRBJ2-7; no definite D call. Trimming took off 8 bases at V and 5 bases at J, with 13 bases between the two ends. The CDR3 contains 12 residues. The DNA for the CDR3 is TGTGCCAGCGGGTTTCGGGCCGACGAGCAGTACTTC. This encodes CASGFRADEQYF.

The rearrangement uses TRBV20-1 and TRBJ2-1; no firm D call. CDR1 DFQATT and CDR2 SNEGSKA come from the germline V gene (reference sequence). CDR3 size: 12 residues. V was trimmed by 0 bases and J by 8 bases, leaving 8 bases between them. The CDR3 sequence: CSARDEPDEQFF. The CDR3 DNA follows: TGCAGTGCTAGAGATGAGCCCGATGAGCAGTTCTTC.

This clonotype was recorded a few times. This chain's CDR3 is CASSASYPREADTQYF. In DNA form, the CDR3 reads TGTGCCAGCAGTGCGTCGTACCCCAGAGAGGCAGATACGCAGTATTTT. The chain has TRBV6-6 and TRBJ2-3; D remains ambiguous. This CDR3 comprises 16 residues. Trimming removed 5 bases from V and 4 bases from J, with 19 bases in between. In germline, CDR1 is MNHNY, CDR2 SVGAGI (reference sequence).

Concerning this clonotype: The germline gene is not matched at one end of the junction; a read error may be the cause. The CDR3 loop is CTSSPYGGGPSYNEQFF. CDR3 nucleotide sequence: TGTACCAGCAGTCCCTACGGGGGAGGGCCTTCCTACAATGAGCAGTTCTTC. This rearrangement joins TRBV28 to TRBJ2-1; 7 nucleotides line up with TRBD2. Germline-derived CDR1 and CDR2 are MDHEN and SYDVKM. CDR3 size: 17 residues.

The chain couples TRBV6-2 or TRBV6-3 to TRBJ1-1; D is undetermined. V was clipped by 6 bases and J by 0 bases, with 8 bases between them. The CDR3 is 13 residues long. The germline V gene has CDR1 MNHEY and CDR2 SVGEGT. CDR3 DNA sequence: TGTGCCAGCAGGCAGGTTATGAACACTGAAGCTTTCTTT. This translates into CASRQVMNTEAFF.

V gene TRBV3-1 combines with J gene TRBJ2-5; 8 positions agree with TRBD1. This CDR3 has 14 amino acids. Germline CDR1 LGHDT, CDR2 YNNKEL (reference sequence). The V and J ends lost 4 bases and 5 bases, in that order; junction bases with no gene match: 6. CDR3 in amino acids: CASSLRTGYETQYF. CDR3 coding DNA: TGTGCCAGCAGCCTTCGGACAGGGTACGAGACCCAGTACTTC.

This clonotype was observed a handful of times. The V and J genes are TRBV29-1 and TRBJ2-3; D possibly matches TRBD1 or TRBD2 (5 bases each). The V gene's germline CDR1 is SQVTM and CDR2 ANQGSEA. V dropped 0 bases and J dropped 8 bases, with 24 bases sitting between them. The CDR3 loop spans 17 amino acids. The DNA of the CDR3 is TGCAGCGTTGAAGATCCCGAAACCGGGACCTATTTCTCTACGCAGTATTTT. Translation: CSVEDPETGTYFSTQYF.

With regard to this clonotype: The junction shows a germline mismatch at one end, possibly a read error. The chain employs TRBV27 and TRBJ2-5; D possibly corresponds to TRBD1 (7 bases). The CDR3 totals 13 residues. In germline, CDR1 is MNHEY, CDR2 SMNVEV (reference sequence). The CDR3 DNA is TGTGCCAGCAGTTCGACAGGGACTGGGACCAAGTACTTC. It translates to CASSSTGTGTKYF.

The chain has TRBV7-2 and TRBJ2-7; 12 positions agree with TRBD2. This CDR3 is 17 amino acids long. V shed 2 bases and J 9 bases; nucleotides not matched to a gene: 14. CDR1 SGHTA and CDR2 FQGNSA come from the germline V gene. CDR3 DNA: TGTGCCAGCAGCTTAAATGGGCGACTAGCGGGGGCCCAGAGGCAGTACTTC. Translated: CASSLNGRLAGAQRQYF.

Comments on this clonotype: A read error may be the cause here, since a much bigger clone is one base away. The CDR3 DNA is TGTGTCAGCAGCTCCAAACCAGATTCCTACGAGCAGTACTTC. Its translation is CVSSSKPDSYEQYF. The V and J genes are TRBV7-2 and TRBJ2-7; the D is unclear. This CDR3 is built from 14 residues. The germline gives CDR1 SGHTA, CDR2 FQGNSA. The variable domain in full, with the rest retrieved from reference TRBV7-2 and TRBJ2-7, is GAGVSQSPSNKVTEKGKDVELRCDPISGHTALYWYRQSLGQGLEFLIYFQGNSAPDKSGLPSDRFSAERTGGSVSTLTIQRTQQEDSAVYLCVSSSKPDSYEQYFGPGTRLTVT.

This clonotype showed up just a few times. The CDR3: CSARDTFQETQYF. The CDR3 region has the DNA TGCAGTGCTAGAGATACGTTTCAAGAGACCCAGTACTTC. The chain joins TRBV20-1 to TRBJ2-5; no definite D call. This CDR3 comprises 13 residues. Trimming took off 0 bases at V and 2 bases at J, with 7 bases between the two ends. CDR1 and CDR2 from the germline V gene are DFQATT and SNEGSKA (reference sequence).

The chain links TRBV5-4 to TRBJ2-3; 8 bases agree with TRBD1. Trimming removed 4 bases from V and 5 bases from J; junction bases left unmatched: 9. In germline, CDR1 is SGHNT, CDR2 YYREEE (reference sequence). The CDR3 has 15 residues. The CDR3, as DNA: TGTGCCAGCAGCCCTCGGCTACAGGGGGAAGATACGCAGTATTTT. It specifies CASSPRLQGEDTQYF.

The rearrangement joins TRBV28 to TRBJ2-3; either TRBD1 or TRBD2 may supply D (9 bases each). V was cut by 3 bases and J by 2 bases, with 27 bases left in between. The germline CDR1 and CDR2 sequences are MDHEN and SYDVKM. This CDR3 region has 20 residues. The CDR3 protein is CASSFIPTGGGLADTDTQYF. The CDR3 DNA sequence: TGTGCCAGCAGTTTTATCCCGACAGGGGGGGGACTAGCCGACACAGATACGCAGTATTTT.

The rearrangement uses TRBV7-9 and TRBJ2-7, with TRBD1 matching 7 bases. CDR1 SEHNR and CDR2 FQNEAQ come from the germline V gene (reference sequence). V lost 5 bases, J lost 0 bases, and 4 bases stayed unmatched. The CDR3 consists of 14 residues. CDR3 nucleotides: TGTGCCAGCAGCCCAACAGGGGCCTCCTACGAGCAGTACTTC. Protein sequence: CASSPTGASYEQYF.